This TCR beta chain was captured by sequencing in a study of human T cells and chemical hapten exposure. This clonotype was recorded a few times. The library tagged each cDNA molecule with unique molecular identifiers. TCRdb called the RACE reads again in MiXCR, with one record for every CDR3 protein. The top ten hold roughly 1.6% of the sample, which has approximately 77,000 distinct CDR3 sequences, 7.5% to 9.5% seen once. The germline CDR1 and CDR2 sequences are SQVTM and ANQGSEA. The CDR3 consists of 14 residues. V was clipped by 6 bases and J by 5 bases, with 20 bases between them. The time point denotes: patch test 1, 2 weeks after DPC sensitization. Treatment of the sample: therapeutic diphenylcyclopropenone sensitization with weekly scalp DPC.

This specimen consisted of whole blood, obtained in connection with sensitization to the hapten diphenylcyclopropenone (DPC). The rearrangement links TRBV29-1 to TRBJ2-7, with a tentative D call TRBD2 (7 bases). The receptor was derived from a woman aged 25 to 39 with alopecia areata. Some clones in this sample may be carry-over from other donors' samples. The CDR3 protein is CSVRGGRGGNEQYF. CDR3 nucleotides: TGCAGCGTGAGGGGGGGACGGGGAGGAAACGAGCAGTACTTC.